The 25 T cell receptor beta chains below all came from one sample that was sequenced in a study of Ad26.COV2.S vaccination and SARS-CoV-2 variants (dated by TCRdb to 2020 to 2023). The sample's treatment or condition label is to be understood as: around 19 received Ad26.COV2.S at low or high dose, single or two shots; 5 received placebo; per-sample allocation not given. For vaccine and placebo recipients, repertoires were sequenced using samples collected on day 63 after the first injection. Library preparation was by the immunoSEQ multiplex PCR assay. Sourced from immuneACCESS, this table was stored by TCRdb with only in-frame sequences that have V and J called. A share of the clones is absent; for the studies checked, an unresolved V gene accounts for under half, and the remainder has no known explanation. The sample includes 300,000 to 400,000 clones, with approximately 86% observed a single time. Roughly 2.1% of the sample is taken by the ten largest.

The sample here was peripheral blood, taken in a trial of Ad26.COV2.S vaccine versus placebo. The receptors were gathered from a person aged 18 to 59 who received the Ad26.COV2.S COVID-19 vaccine or a placebo.

The chain has TRBV4-2 and TRBJ2-7, with D perhaps TRBD1 (6 bases). Germline V gene sequence: CDR1 LGHNA, CDR2 YNFKEQ. The CDR3 covers 12 residues. V lost 3 bases to trimming and J lost 3 bases, with 6 bases between them. The CDR3 sequence is CASSQDSYEQYF. Here the CDR3 DNA reads TGTGCCAGCAGCCAGGACAGCTACGAGCAGTACTTC.

V and J are TRBV6-5 and TRBJ2-5, with D perhaps matching TRBD2 (6 bases). Germline values: CDR1 MNHEY, CDR2 SVGAGI. Between the trimmed V and J ends, which lost 2 bases and 1 base, there was a span of 14 bases. CDR3 length: 16 residues. The CDR3 sequence: CASSYTSTGGQETQYF. In DNA form, the CDR3 reads TGTGCCAGCAGTTACACCTCAACCGGGGGCCAAGAGACCCAGTACTTC.

A word on this clone: At the DNA level, this CDR3 is encoded by other sequences in the same sample as well. The rearrangement uses TRBV7-9 and TRBJ1-1; the match to TRBD1 covers 8 bases. The CDR3 loop spans 13 amino acids. Per germline, CDR1 SEHNR and CDR2 FQNEAQ (reference sequence). The J segment lost 4 bases and the V segment lost 6 bases, leaving 4 bases of the junction unmatched. As DNA, the CDR3 is TGTGCCAGCAGTCGCACAGGGGGCACTGAAGCTTTCTTT. The encoded protein is CASSRTGGTEAFF. Full variable domain (rest looked up from reference TRBV7-9 and TRBJ1-1): DTGVSQNPRHKITKRGQNVTFRCDPISEHNRLYWYRQTLGQGPEFLTYFQNEAQLEKSRLLSDRFSAERPKGSFSTLEIQRTEQGDSAMYLCASSRTGGTEAFFGQGTRLTVV.

The chain recombines TRBV29-1 with TRBJ2-3, with TRBD2 as a possible D gene (6 bases). V shed 7 bases and J shed 1 base, with 21 bases lying between them. The germline V gene encodes CDR1 SQVTM and CDR2 ANQGSEA. The CDR3 extends over 16 amino acids. CDR3 loop: CSAREGSGDRTDTQYF. The CDR3 DNA is TGCAGCGCCCGCGAGGGGTCGGGGGACCGCACAGATACGCAGTATTTT.

The chain uses TRBV29-1 and TRBJ1-1; the match to TRBD1 covers 7 bases. V trimming: 4 bases; J trimming: 7 bases; junction bases outside the gene matches: 9. CDR1 and CDR2 from the germline V gene are SQVTM and ANQGSEA. The CDR3 totals 13 residues. CDR3: CSVGVRGVHEAFF. CDR3 bases: TGCAGCGTTGGAGTCAGGGGGGTTCATGAAGCTTTCTTT.

The rearrangement links TRBV13 to TRBJ1-1, with TRBD1 as a possible D gene (5 bases). This CDR3 comprises 17 residues. Trimming took 1 base from V and 5 from J, leaving 20 bases between them. CDR1 is PRHDT, CDR2 FYEKMQ, per germline (reference sequence). CDR3 DNA sequence: TGTGCCAGCAGCTTAGTATTGCAGGGCTTGTTTGGGACTGAAGCTTTCTTT. Translated: CASSLVLQGLFGTEAFF.

As concerns this clone: At one of its ends the junction is not consistent with the germline gene, which may arise from a read error. As DNA, the CDR3 is TGCGCCCGCAGGCGACTGGTACTCGGACAGGAAAACTACGAGCAGTACTTC. Amino acids: CARRRLVLGQENYEQYF. This chain connects TRBV23-1 to TRBJ2-7, with 7 bases identical to TRBD1. TRBV23-1 is reported as an ORF; its role is uncertain. The CDR3 contains 17 residues.

V gene TRBV6-2 or TRBV6-3 combines with J gene TRBJ2-7; maybe TRBD1 (6 bases). Germline CDR1 and CDR2: MNHEY and SVGEGT. CDR3 length: 14 amino acids. V was shortened by 6 bases and J by 4 bases, with 16 bases between the two germline ends. The CDR3 here is CASSPGVGGYEQYF. For the CDR3, the DNA is TGTGCCAGCAGCCCCGGGGTAGGGGGTTACGAGCAGTACTTC.

This clone was seen only once. The chain combines TRBV30 with TRBJ1-1; D possibly corresponds to TRBD1 (5 bases). Trimming left V 7 bases short and J 5 bases short, with 17 bases between. Looked up from germline, CDR1 is GTSNPN and CDR2 is SVGIG (reference sequence). The CDR3 is made up of 13 amino acids. CDR3 protein: CASDGHKGTEAFF. The CDR3 nucleotides read TGTGCCTCCGACGGACACAAGGGGACTGAAGCTTTCTTT.

The J gene is TRBJ1-1, the V gene TRBV5-4; D is uncertain. This CDR3 region has 15 residues. The germline V and J ends were trimmed by 1 base and 2 bases, with 12 bases remaining between them. Germline-derived CDR1 and CDR2 are SGHNT and YYREEE (reference sequence). In nucleotides, the CDR3 is TGTGCCAGCAGCTTGCAGGTCCCGGGAAACACTGAAGCTTTCTTT. It specifies CASSLQVPGNTEAFF.

J is TRBJ1-5 and V is TRBV7-2; no firm D call. Germline CDR1 is SGHTA and CDR2 is FQGNSA. V was trimmed by 1 base and J by 2 bases, leaving 9 bases between them. This CDR3 is built from 15 residues. The CDR3 loop reads CASSLDWGGNQPQHF. CDR3 nucleotide sequence: TGTGCCAGCAGCTTAGATTGGGGAGGCAATCAGCCCCAGCATTTT.

The chain is built from TRBV4-2 and TRBJ1-5; D call uncertain. V lost 4 bases and J lost 6, with 10 bases in between. CDR1 is LGHNA and CDR2 is YNFKEQ in the germline V gene. The CDR3 extends over 13 amino acids. CDR3 protein: CASSLRRGQPQHF. Written as DNA, the CDR3 is TGTGCCAGCAGCCTACGTCGAGGTCAGCCCCAGCATTTT.

The chain combines TRBV11-2 with TRBJ2-3; 10 positions agree with TRBD1. Germline CDR1 SGHAT, CDR2 FQNNGV. The CDR3 contains 19 residues. Trimming took 8 bases from V and 2 from J; bases not matched to a gene: 19. The CDR3 spells CASPSTGGFSGDNTDTQYF. Here the CDR3 DNA reads TGTGCCAGCCCATCGACAGGGGGCTTTTCTGGGGACAACACAGATACGCAGTATTTT.

The genes are TRBV29-1 and TRBJ1-4; 8 bases fit TRBD1. Germline CDR1 is SQVTM and CDR2 is ANQGSEA. The V and J ends lost 4 bases and 5 bases, in that order; junction bases with no gene match: 0. This CDR3 comprises 12 residues. The CDR3 region has the DNA TGCAGCGTTGGGACAGGGAATGAAAAACTGTTTTTT. It is translated as CSVGTGNEKLFF.

The rearrangement joins TRBV18 to TRBJ2-4; 12 bases fit TRBD1. Losses at the gene ends were 6 bases for V and 0 bases for J; bases not matched to a gene: 3. This CDR3 has 16 amino acids. Per the germline V gene, CDR1 is KGHSH and CDR2 is LQKENI. The CDR3, as DNA: TGTGCCAGCTCGGGACAGGGGGCTTTAGCCAAAAACATTCAGTACTTC. Its protein is CASSGQGALAKNIQYF.

The chain joins TRBV7-2 to TRBJ2-3, with D unclear. V was trimmed by 3 bases and J by 6 bases, leaving 10 bases between them. The CDR3 is 13 amino acids. Germline CDR1 SGHTA, CDR2 FQGNSA. CDR3 in DNA: TGTGCCAGCAGCTTGAACTTAGGGGATACGCAGTATTTT. This encodes CASSLNLGDTQYF.

This sequence joins TRBV10-1 and TRBJ2-7; possible D gene TRBD2, 5 bases. This CDR3 is 15 amino acids long. Per the germline V gene, CDR1 is WNHNN and CDR2 is SYGVQD (reference sequence). The V and J ends lost 2 bases and 6 bases respectively, with 17 bases between them. Here the CDR3 reads CASSERAGSLSEQYF. CDR3 DNA sequence: TGCGCCAGCAGTGAGAGGGCGGGTTCCCTCTCCGAGCAGTACTTC.

V usage is TRBV4-3 and J usage is TRBJ2-5, with 12 bases identical to TRBD2. Germline V gene data show CDR1 as LGHNA and CDR2 as YSLEER. This CDR3 comprises 20 residues. V shed 0 bases and J 2 bases; nucleotides not matched to a gene: 13. The CDR3 spells CASSQEEDLTSGGCQETQYF. The CDR3 DNA follows: TGCGCCAGCAGCCAAGAAGAGGACCTGACTAGCGGGGGCTGTCAAGAGACCCAGTACTTC.

The V gene is TRBV20-1, the J gene TRBJ2-2; 7 bases are shared with TRBD2. In germline, CDR1 is DFQATT, CDR2 SNEGSKA (reference sequence). After removal of 3 bases from V and 6 bases from J, the junction contained 13 bases not matched to a gene. The CDR3 is 16 amino acids. CDR3 residues: CSASQAGGRVPGELFF. The CDR3 DNA follows: TGCAGTGCTAGTCAAGCCGGGGGGAGGGTTCCCGGGGAGCTGTTTTTT.

The chain recombines TRBV4-2 with TRBJ1-5; TRBD1 matches 10 bases. The V and J ends lost 3 bases and 8 bases, in that order; junction bases with no gene match: 7. In germline, CDR1 is LGHNA, CDR2 YNFKEQ. CDR3 size: 15 residues. In DNA form, the CDR3 reads TGTGCCAGCAGCCAGGGGACAGGGGAGATGGAGCCCCAGCATTTT. This encodes CASSQGTGEMEPQHF.

There are a few counts of this clone. The gene calls are TRBV4-3 and TRBJ2-7; 9 bases line up with TRBD1. The J segment lost 3 bases and the V segment lost 4 bases, leaving 4 bases of the junction unmatched. CDR3 length: 14 residues. The germline V gene has CDR1 LGHNA and CDR2 YSLEER. The CDR3 DNA sequence: TGCGCCAGCAGCCCGGGACAGGGCTACTACGAGCAGTACTTC. It translates to CASSPGQGYYEQYF.

This clone has only one observation. The chain links TRBV6-2 or TRBV6-3 to TRBJ1-2; D gene uncertain. Germline V gene lookup returns CDR1 MNHEY and CDR2 SVGEGT. This CDR3 has 11 residues. V lost 6 bases and J lost 8, with 10 bases in between. As DNA, the CDR3 is TGTGCCAGCAGCCATGGACTGGGCTACACCTTC. It specifies CASSHGLGYTF.

This CDR3 reads CASSLVRIPYEQYF. The CDR3, as DNA: TGTGCCAGCAGCTTAGTCAGAATTCCCTACGAGCAGTACTTC. J is TRBJ2-7 and V is TRBV7-2; unclear D gene. Trimming shortened V by 1 base and J by 2 bases, and 9 bases separated the two germline ends. The CDR3 is made up of 14 amino acids. The germline V gene encodes CDR1 SGHTA and CDR2 FQGNSA.

The V gene is TRBV6-4, the J gene TRBJ1-1; D may be TRBD1 (6 bases). The ends were cut back, 6 bases at V and 1 base at J, with 15 bases in the middle. Looked up from germline, CDR1 is MRHNA and CDR2 is SNTAGT. The CDR3 loop spans 15 amino acids. CDR3 bases: TGTGCCAGCAGCCAACTGACAGGAGGGAACACTGAAGCTTTCTTT. Protein: CASSQLTGGNTEAFF.

The rearrangement uses TRBV5-4 and TRBJ1-2, with 8 bases identical to TRBD1. V lost 0 bases and J lost 3; bases outside the gene matches: 7. The CDR3 sequence is 16 residues long. Germline values: CDR1 SGHNT, CDR2 YYREEE (reference sequence). Written as DNA, the CDR3 is TGTGCCAGCAGCTTGGTTTGGCAGGGGGCAGACTATGGCTACACCTTC. Its translation: CASSLVWQGADYGYTF.